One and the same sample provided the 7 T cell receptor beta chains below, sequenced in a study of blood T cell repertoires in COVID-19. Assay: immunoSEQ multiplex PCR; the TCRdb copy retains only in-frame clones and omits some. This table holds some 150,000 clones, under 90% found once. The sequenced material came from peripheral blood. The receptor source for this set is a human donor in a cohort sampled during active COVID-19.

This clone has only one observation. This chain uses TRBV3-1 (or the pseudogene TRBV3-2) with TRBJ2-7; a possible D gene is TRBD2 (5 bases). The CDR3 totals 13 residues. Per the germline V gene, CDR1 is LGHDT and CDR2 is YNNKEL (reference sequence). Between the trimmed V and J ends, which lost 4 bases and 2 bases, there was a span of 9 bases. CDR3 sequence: CASSPQTTYEQYF. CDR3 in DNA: TGTGCCAGCAGCCCTCAGACTACCTACGAGCAGTACTTC.

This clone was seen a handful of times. The CDR3 is CASSLQTPNYGYTF. The DNA of the CDR3 is TGTGCCAGCAGTTTACAGACACCTAACTATGGCTACACCTTC. The chain links TRBV28 to TRBJ1-2, with D hard to call. Per germline, CDR1 MDHEN and CDR2 SYDVKM. The CDR3 totals 14 residues. V was pared by 2 bases and J by 0 bases, with 7 bases between.

The CDR3 spells CASSQTGATEAFF. CDR3 sequence (DNA): TGCGCCAGCAGCCAAACAGGGGCCACTGAAGCTTTCTTT. This chain joins TRBV5-1 and TRBJ1-1, with 7 nucleotides matching TRBD1. This CDR3 has 13 amino acids. V dropped 4 bases and J dropped 4; count of bases not matched to a gene: 4. Looked up from germline, CDR1 is SGHRS and CDR2 is YFSETQ.

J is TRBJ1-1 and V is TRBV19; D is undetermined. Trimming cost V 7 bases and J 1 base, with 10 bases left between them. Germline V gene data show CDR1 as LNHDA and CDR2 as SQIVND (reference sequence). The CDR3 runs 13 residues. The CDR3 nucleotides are TGTGCCAGTAATGTACAACCGAACACTGAAGCTTTCTTT. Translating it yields CASNVQPNTEAFF.

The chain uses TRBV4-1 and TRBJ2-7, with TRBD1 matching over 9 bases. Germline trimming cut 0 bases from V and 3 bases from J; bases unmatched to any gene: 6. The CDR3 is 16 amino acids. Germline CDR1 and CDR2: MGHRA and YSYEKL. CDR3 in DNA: TGCGCCAGCAGCCAAGAGGGTGGGACAGGGTTCTACGAGCAGTACTTC. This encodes CASSQEGGTGFYEQYF.

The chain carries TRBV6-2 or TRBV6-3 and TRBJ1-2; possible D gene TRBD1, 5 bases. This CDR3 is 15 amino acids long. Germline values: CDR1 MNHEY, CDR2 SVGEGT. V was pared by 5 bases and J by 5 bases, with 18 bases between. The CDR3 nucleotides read TGTGCCAGCAGTGGCCTGGGGGAGGGCCCGTATGGCTACACCTTC. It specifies CASSGLGEGPYGYTF.

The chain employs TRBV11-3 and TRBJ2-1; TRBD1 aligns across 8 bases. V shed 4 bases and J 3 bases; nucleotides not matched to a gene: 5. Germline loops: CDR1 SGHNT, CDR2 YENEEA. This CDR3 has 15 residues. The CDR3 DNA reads TGTGCCAGCAGCTCCCCCGGACAGGGCTACAATGAGCAGTTCTTC. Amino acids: CASSSPGQGYNEQFF.